This TCR beta chain was retrieved from a study of vaccination effects on CD4 cells after COVID-19. Study background: ViraFEST assay sequencing came after antigen-specific CD4+ T cells were expanded with viral peptide pools. Sample collection from a couple of convalescent patients occurred 16 days and one week before vaccination.

This clone showed up just once. What it recognizes is unknown. Study-wide results and caveats: After vaccination, at late timepoints, clones induced by infection and by vaccine contracted markedly. Post-vaccine spike-reactive clones in convalescents were mainly new vaccine-induced clones.

V dropped 2 bases and J dropped 8 bases, with 13 bases sitting between them. The germline V gene encodes CDR1 SGHVS and CDR2 FQNEAQ. This CDR3 spans 15 amino acids. Sequencing was performed with immunoSEQ multiplex PCR; in TCRdb, only in-frame clones are kept and a portion is missing. In the table there are 45,000 to 50,000 clones, more than 75% of which are singletons. Researchers isolated CD4+ T cells once approximately ten days of culture had elapsed. V is TRBV7-8 and J is TRBJ1-6, with a weak D call TRBD1 (6 bases). This receptor was taken from a human donor who had a prior SARS-CoV-2 infection. The sequences come from CD4+ T cells from PBMCs cultured without peptide, collected before COVID-19 vaccination. DNA of the CDR3: TGTGCCAGCAGCTTATACGGCAGGGGTTATTCACCCCTCCACTTT. Protein: CASSLYGRGYSPLHF. Drawing the rest from reference TRBV7-8 and TRBJ1-6, the complete variable domain is GAGVSQSPRYKVAKRGQDVALRCDPISGHVSLFWYQQALGQGPEFLTYFQNEAQLDKSGLPSDRFFAERPEGSVSTLKIQRTQQEDSAVYLCASSLYGRGYSPLHFGNGTRLTVT.